The 14 T cell receptor beta chains given below trace back to one sample, sequenced in a study of blood T cells in healthy people across ages. Through a sample-barcoded 5' primer and a J-beta primer mix, a second PCR was run for roughly 6 to 12 cycles. Via MiXCR, TCRdb re-called the 5' RACE reads, giving one row per CDR3 protein. In the table there are approximately 670,000 distinct CDR3 sequences, roughly 43% of which are singletons. Sample: blood. The receptors were gathered from a man aged 80 or over in good health.

The table lists this clonotype with a few counts. The gene calls are TRBV24-1 and TRBJ2-5; TRBD2 agrees at 7 bases. The CDR3 length is 13 residues. Per germline, CDR1 KGHDR and CDR2 SFDVKD. The J segment lost 7 bases and the V segment lost 6 bases, leaving 7 bases of the junction unmatched. CDR3 region: CATSRRGDGTQYF. CDR3 bases: TGTGCCACCAGTCGACGGGGGGATGGGACCCAGTACTTC.

The CDR3 spells CASSGGERVHEQYF. The CDR3 DNA reads TGTGCCAGCAGTGGGGGCGAGAGGGTCCACGAGCAGTACTTC. The chain couples TRBV6-1 to TRBJ2-7, with D possibly called TRBD1 or TRBD2 (5 bases each). CDR1 is MNHNS and CDR2 is SASEGT in the germline V gene. V was clipped by 4 bases and J by 5 bases, with 15 bases between them. The CDR3 loop spans 14 amino acids.

The V and J genes are TRBV7-2 and TRBJ2-3, with a possible D match to TRBD1 (6 bases). Trimming took 5 bases from V and 2 from J, leaving 17 bases between them. Germline V gives CDR1 SGHTA, CDR2 FQGNSA. The CDR3 is made up of 16 amino acids. In DNA form, the CDR3 reads TGTGCCAGCAGCCGTCGGACAGAACCCGTCACAGATACGCAGTATTTT. Its protein is CASSRRTEPVTDTQYF.

V is TRBV4-3 and J is TRBJ2-5; no clear D gene. With the DNA end fitting TRBJ2-7 better, the J assignment may be wrong. The CDR3 consists of 12 residues. Germline V gene sequence: CDR1 LGHNA, CDR2 YSLEER. The CDR3: CASSQGIGEQYF. CDR3 DNA: TGCGCCAGCAGCCAAGGTATTGGCGAGCAGTACTTC.

This clonotype was counted at least ten times. This may arise from a read error, as a much more abundant clone is one base away. CDR3 in DNA: TGTGCCAGCAGCGGGGGCACAAAAAGCGAGCAGTACTTC. Translating it yields CASSGGTKSEQYF. The chain joins TRBV11-2 to TRBJ2-7, with D possibly matching TRBD1 (6 bases). Germline V gene data show CDR1 as SGHAT and CDR2 as FQNNGV. This CDR3 region has 13 residues. With 5 bases removed from V and 6 bases from J, the gap between germline ends came to 14 bases. The full variable domain, with the rest looked up from reference TRBV11-2 and TRBJ2-7, is EAGVAQSPRYKIIEKRQSVAFWCNPISGHATLYWYQQILGQGPKLLIQFQNNGVVDDSQLPKDRFSAERLKGVDSTLKIQPAKLEDSAVYLCASSGGTKSEQYFGPGTRLTVT.

This clonotype was observed a few times. This clone may be a read error of a much larger clone one base away. The CDR3 here is CASRRRDVSTDTQYF. CDR3 in DNA: TGTGCCAGCAGGCGTAGGGACGTCTCCACAGATACGCAGTATTTT. The chain recombines TRBV6-5 with TRBJ2-3; D assignment may be TRBD1 or TRBD2 (5 bases each). The CDR3 totals 15 residues. With 6 bases removed from V and 2 bases from J, the gap between germline ends came to 15 bases. In germline, CDR1 is MNHEY, CDR2 SVGAGI.

Many counts were recorded for this clonotype. The chain joins TRBV11-2 to TRBJ2-7; no firm D call. This CDR3 spans 14 amino acids. CDR1 is SGHAT, CDR2 FQNNGV, per germline. V was trimmed by 0 bases and J by 2 bases, leaving 8 bases between them. This CDR3 is CASSLEFATYEQYF. CDR3 bases: TGTGCCAGCAGCTTAGAGTTTGCCACCTACGAGCAGTACTTC.

This rearrangement joins TRBV6-5 to TRBJ2-1; 7 bases map to TRBD2. The V gene's germline CDR1 is MNHEY and CDR2 SVGAGI. With 6 bases clipped from V and 5 bases from J, the junction kept 10 bases outside the gene matches. This CDR3 spans 15 amino acids. CDR3 DNA sequence: TGTGCCAGCAGCCCAGCGGGACGGGGTAACAATGAGCAGTTCTTC. Protein product: CASSPAGRGNNEQFF.

The gene calls are TRBV28 and TRBJ2-4; D not resolved. The CDR3 has 14 residues. Between the trimmed V and J ends, which lost 3 bases and 3 bases, there was a span of 9 bases. The V gene's germline CDR1 is MDHEN and CDR2 SYDVKM. The CDR3 DNA reads as TGTGCCAGCAGTTTGTTGAGTAACAAAAACATTCAGTACTTC. It encodes CASSLLSNKNIQYF.

The chain uses TRBV5-1 and TRBJ2-3; 8 bases align to TRBD1. The V and J ends lost 2 bases and 3 bases, in that order; junction bases with no gene match: 5. Germline CDR1 is SGHRS and CDR2 is YFSETQ. This CDR3 region has 15 residues. As DNA, the CDR3 is TGCGCCAGCAGCTTCTACCAGGGGGCAACAGATACGCAGTATTTT. Translated, it gives CASSFYQGATDTQYF.

The chain links TRBV6-5 to TRBJ1-6; D is unresolved. The germline CDR1 and CDR2 sequences are MNHEY and SVGAGI. The CDR3 length is 14 residues. V dropped 5 bases and J dropped 7 bases, with 12 bases sitting between them. The CDR3 sequence is CASSDAGKNSPLHF. The DNA for the CDR3 is TGTGCCAGCAGTGATGCAGGAAAAAATTCACCCCTCCACTTT.

This clonotype was picked up a small number of times. This chain connects TRBV7-2 to TRBJ1-4; 7 bases are a match to TRBD1. The CDR3 is 15 amino acids. The J segment lost 7 bases and the V segment lost 5 bases, leaving 10 bases of the junction unmatched. The germline V gene has CDR1 SGHTA and CDR2 FQGNSA. For the CDR3, the DNA is TGTGCCAGCAGCCCCAGACAGGGCTTTCGTGAAAAACTGTTTTTT. Encoded protein: CASSPRQGFREKLFF.

The J gene is TRBJ1-5, the V gene TRBV10-3; perhaps TRBD1 as D (5 bases). CDR3 length: 12 amino acids. Germline values: CDR1 ENHRY, CDR2 SYGVKD. V was pared by 6 bases and J by 7 bases, with 10 bases between. The CDR3 here is CAIRGLGQPQHF. CDR3 nucleotide sequence: TGTGCCATCAGGGGACTGGGACAGCCCCAGCATTTT.

The gene calls are TRBV4-3 and TRBJ2-7; 10 positions match TRBD1. In germline, CDR1 is LGHNA, CDR2 YSLEER. The CDR3 loop spans 17 amino acids. The V and J ends lost 3 bases and 7 bases, in that order; junction bases with no gene match: 15. The CDR3, as DNA: TGCGCCAGCAGCCAGAGAGCCGGGACAGGGGCTCTTAGTGAGCAGTACTTC. This sequence encodes CASSQRAGTGALSEQYF.